The TCR beta chain under discussion was sequenced for a study of T-cell reconstitution after alpha-beta-depleted transplantation in children. The authors prepared the TCRbeta library with unique molecular identifiers. TCRdb passed the PCR reads through MiXCR, listing each CDR3 protein once. The sample has tens of thousands of distinct CDR3 sequences; 52% are singletons. V was clipped by 5 bases and J by 4 bases; unmatched bases: 9. Germline V CDR1 and CDR2: LGHNA, YSLEER. The CDR3 is made up of 16 amino acids. The genes are TRBV4-3 and TRBJ2-3, with TRBD1 matching over 10 bases. The starting material was peripheral blood, obtained before TCRalphabeta/CD19-depleted stem cell transplant. The receptor was derived from a boy younger than two with SCID, due to receive a stem cell transplant. The CDR3, as DNA: TGCGCCAGCAGCGACCAGTTCGGACAGGGGGCAGATACGCAGTATTTT. It encodes CASSDQFGQGADTQYF.